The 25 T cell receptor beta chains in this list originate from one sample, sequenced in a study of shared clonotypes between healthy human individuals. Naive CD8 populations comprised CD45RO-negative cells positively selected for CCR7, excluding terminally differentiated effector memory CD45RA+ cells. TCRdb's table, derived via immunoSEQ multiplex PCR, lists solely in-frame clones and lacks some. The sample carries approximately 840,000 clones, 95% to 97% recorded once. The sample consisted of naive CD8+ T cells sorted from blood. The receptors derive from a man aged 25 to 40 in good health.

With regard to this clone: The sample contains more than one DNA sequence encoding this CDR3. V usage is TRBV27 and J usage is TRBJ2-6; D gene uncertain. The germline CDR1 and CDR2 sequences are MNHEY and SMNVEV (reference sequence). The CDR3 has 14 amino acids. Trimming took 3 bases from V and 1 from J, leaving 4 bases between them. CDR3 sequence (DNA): TGTGCCAGCAGTTTTGGGTCTGGGGCCAACGTCCTGACTTTC. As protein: CASSFGSGANVLTF.

CDR3 nucleotides: TGTGCCTGGAGAGGACTAGCGGGAGAAAGTGCCTACGAGCAGTACTTC. Protein sequence: CAWRGLAGESAYEQYF. The rearrangement uses TRBV30 and TRBJ2-7, with 13 bases fitting TRBD2. This CDR3 is 16 amino acids long. Germline assignment: CDR1 GTSNPN and CDR2 SVGIG (reference sequence). The V gene end was trimmed by 3 bases and the J gene end by 2 bases; junction bases not matched to a gene: 7.

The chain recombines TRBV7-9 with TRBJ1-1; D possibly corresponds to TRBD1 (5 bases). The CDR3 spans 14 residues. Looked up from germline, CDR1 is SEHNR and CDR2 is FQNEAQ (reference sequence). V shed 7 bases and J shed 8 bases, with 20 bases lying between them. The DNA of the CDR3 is TGTGCCAGCATTTTTCTGGGACGGAAAATAGAAGCTTTCTTT. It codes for CASIFLGRKIEAFF.

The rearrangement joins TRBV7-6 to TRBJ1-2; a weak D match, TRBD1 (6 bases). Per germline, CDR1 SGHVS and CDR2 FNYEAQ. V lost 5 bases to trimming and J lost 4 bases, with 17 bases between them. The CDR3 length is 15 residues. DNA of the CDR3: TGTGCCAGCAGCCCCGGCGGGGGCGAAGGCTATGGCTACACCTTC. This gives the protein CASSPGGGEGYGYTF.

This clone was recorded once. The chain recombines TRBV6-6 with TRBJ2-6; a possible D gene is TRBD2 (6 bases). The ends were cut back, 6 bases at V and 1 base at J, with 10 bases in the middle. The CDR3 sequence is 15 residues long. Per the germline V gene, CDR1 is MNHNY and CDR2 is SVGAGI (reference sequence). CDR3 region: CASRAGVSGANVLTF. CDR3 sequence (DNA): TGTGCCAGCAGAGCGGGCGTTTCTGGGGCCAACGTCCTGACTTTC.

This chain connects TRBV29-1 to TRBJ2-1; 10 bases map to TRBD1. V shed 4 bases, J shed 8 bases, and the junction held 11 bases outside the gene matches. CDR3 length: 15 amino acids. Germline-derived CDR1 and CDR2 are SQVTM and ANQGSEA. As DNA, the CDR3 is TGCAGCGTTGGAGGTGGTACCGGACAGGGGGATGAGCAGTTCTTC. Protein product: CSVGGGTGQGDEQFF.

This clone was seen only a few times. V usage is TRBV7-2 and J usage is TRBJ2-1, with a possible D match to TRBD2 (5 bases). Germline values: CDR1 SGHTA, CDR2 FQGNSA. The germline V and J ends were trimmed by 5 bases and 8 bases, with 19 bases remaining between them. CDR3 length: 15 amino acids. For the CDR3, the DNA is TGTGCCAGCAGCCCAGACTGGGCCCCGAGGGATGAGCAGTTCTTC. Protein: CASSPDWAPRDEQFF.

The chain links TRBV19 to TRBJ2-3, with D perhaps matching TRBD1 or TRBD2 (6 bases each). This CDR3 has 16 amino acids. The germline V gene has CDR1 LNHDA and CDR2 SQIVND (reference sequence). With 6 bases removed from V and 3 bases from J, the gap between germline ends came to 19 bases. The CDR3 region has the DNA TGTGCCAGTAGCAGCCGAGGCGGGACACCTACAGATACGCAGTATTTT. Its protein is CASSSRGGTPTDTQYF.

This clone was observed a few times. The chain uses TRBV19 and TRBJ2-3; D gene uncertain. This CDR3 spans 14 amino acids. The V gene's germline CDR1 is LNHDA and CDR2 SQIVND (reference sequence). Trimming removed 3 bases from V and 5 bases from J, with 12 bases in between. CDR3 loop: CASSISRRIDTQYF. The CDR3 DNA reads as TGTGCCAGTAGTATTTCGCGGAGAATAGATACGCAGTATTTT.

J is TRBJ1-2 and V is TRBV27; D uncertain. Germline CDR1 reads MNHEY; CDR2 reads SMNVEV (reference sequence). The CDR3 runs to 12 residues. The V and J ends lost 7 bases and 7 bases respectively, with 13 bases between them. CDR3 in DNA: TGTGCCAGCAAAGCGGGTCTTTTTGGCTACACCTTC. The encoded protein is CASKAGLFGYTF.

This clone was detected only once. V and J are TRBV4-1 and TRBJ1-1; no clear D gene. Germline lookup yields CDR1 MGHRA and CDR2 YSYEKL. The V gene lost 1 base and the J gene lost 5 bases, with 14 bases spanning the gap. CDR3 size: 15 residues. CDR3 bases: TGCGCCAGCAGCCAAGTCATTCGGGGAGAGACTGAAGCTTTCTTT. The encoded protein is CASSQVIRGETEAFF.

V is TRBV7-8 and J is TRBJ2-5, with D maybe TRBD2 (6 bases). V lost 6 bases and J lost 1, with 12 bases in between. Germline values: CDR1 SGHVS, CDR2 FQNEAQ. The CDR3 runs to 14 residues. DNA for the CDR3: TGTGCCAGCAGGCGACCGGGAGCCCAAGAGACCCAGTACTTC. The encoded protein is CASRRPGAQETQYF.

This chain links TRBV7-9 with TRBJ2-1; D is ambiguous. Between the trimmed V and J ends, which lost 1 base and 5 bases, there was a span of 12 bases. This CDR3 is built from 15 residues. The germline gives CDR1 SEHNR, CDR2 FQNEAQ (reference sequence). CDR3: CASSLGLGSDNEQFF. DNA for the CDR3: TGTGCCAGCAGCTTAGGTCTGGGTTCAGACAATGAGCAGTTCTTC.

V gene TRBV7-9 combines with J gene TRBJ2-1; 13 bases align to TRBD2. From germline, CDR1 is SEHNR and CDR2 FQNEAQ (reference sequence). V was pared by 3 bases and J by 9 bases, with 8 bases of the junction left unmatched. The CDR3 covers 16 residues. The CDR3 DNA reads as TGTGCCAGCAGCTTTACCGGGACTAGCGGGATTTTTGAGCAGTTCTTC. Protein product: CASSFTGTSGIFEQFF.

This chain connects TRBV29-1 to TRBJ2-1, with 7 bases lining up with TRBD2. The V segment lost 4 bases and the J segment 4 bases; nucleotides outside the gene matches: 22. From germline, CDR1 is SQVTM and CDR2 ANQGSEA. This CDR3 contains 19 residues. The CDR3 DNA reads TGCAGCGTTGTCGGGATCCTCCTATCCTCGGGAGGAAGGTACAATGAGCAGTTCTTC. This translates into CSVVGILLSSGGRYNEQFF.

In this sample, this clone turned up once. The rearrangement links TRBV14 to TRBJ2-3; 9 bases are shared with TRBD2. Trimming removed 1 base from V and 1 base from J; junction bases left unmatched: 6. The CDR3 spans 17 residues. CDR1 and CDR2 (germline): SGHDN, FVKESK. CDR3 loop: CASSQVYWTSGTDTQYF. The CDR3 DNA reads TGTGCCAGCAGCCAAGTCTACTGGACTAGCGGCACAGATACGCAGTATTTT.

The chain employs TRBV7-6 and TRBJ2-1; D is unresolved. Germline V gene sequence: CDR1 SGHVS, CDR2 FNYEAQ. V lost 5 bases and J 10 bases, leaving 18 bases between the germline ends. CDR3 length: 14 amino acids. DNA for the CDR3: TGTGCCAGCAGCCCCAGCGATAGAACCGTCGAGCAGTTCTTC. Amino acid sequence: CASSPSDRTVEQFF. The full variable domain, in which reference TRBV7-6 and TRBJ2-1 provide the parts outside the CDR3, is GAGVSQSPRYKVTKRGQDVALRCDPISGHVSLYWYRQALGQGPEFLTYFNYEAQQDKSGLPNDRFSAERPEGSISTLTIQRTEQRDSAMYRCASSPSDRTVEQFFGPGTRLTVL.

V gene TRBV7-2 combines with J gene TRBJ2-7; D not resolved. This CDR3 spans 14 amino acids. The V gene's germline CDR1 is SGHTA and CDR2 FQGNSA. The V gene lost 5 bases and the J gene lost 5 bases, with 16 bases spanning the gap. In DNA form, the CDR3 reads TGTGCCAGCAGCCCGGTTGGGGTGTGGAACGAGCAGTACTTC. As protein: CASSPVGVWNEQYF.

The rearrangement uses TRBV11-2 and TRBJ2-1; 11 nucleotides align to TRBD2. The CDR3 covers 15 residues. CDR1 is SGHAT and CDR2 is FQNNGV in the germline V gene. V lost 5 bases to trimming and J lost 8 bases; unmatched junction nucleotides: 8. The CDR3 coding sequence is TGTGCCAGCAGCCACCTCTTAGCGGGAGGGGATGAGCAGTTCTTC. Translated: CASSHLLAGGDEQFF.

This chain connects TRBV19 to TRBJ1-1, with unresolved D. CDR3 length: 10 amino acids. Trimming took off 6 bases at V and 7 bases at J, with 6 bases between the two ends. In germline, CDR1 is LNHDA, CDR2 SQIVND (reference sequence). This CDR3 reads CASRGFEAFF. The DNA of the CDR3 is TGTGCCAGTAGAGGGTTTGAAGCTTTCTTT. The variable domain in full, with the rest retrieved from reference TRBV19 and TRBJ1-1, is DGGITQSPKYLFRKEGQNVTLSCEQNLNHDAMYWYRQDPGQGLRLIYYSQIVNDFQKGDIAEGYSVSREKKESFPLTVTSAQKNPTAFYLCASRGFEAFFGQGTRLTVV.

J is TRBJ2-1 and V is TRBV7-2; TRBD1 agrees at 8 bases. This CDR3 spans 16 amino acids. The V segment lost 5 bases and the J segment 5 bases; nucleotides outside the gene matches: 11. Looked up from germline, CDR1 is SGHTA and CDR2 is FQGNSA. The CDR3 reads CASSVPRTGMNNEQFF. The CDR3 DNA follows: TGTGCCAGCAGCGTACCGAGGACAGGGATGAACAATGAGCAGTTCTTC.

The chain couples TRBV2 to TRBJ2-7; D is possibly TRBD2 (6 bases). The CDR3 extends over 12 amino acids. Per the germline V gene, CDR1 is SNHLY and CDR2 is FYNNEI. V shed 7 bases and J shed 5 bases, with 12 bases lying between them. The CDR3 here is CASTGRNHEQYF. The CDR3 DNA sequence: TGTGCCAGCACAGGGAGGAACCACGAGCAGTACTTC.

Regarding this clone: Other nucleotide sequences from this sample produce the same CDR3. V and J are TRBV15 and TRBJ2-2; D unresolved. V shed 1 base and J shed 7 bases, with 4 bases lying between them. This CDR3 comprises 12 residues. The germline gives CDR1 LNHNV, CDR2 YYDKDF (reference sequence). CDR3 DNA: TGTGCCACCAGCAGAGTTAGCGGGGAGCTGTTTTTT. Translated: CATSRVSGELFF. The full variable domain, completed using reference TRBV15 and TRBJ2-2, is DAMVIQNPRYQVTQFGKPVTLSCSQTLNHNVMYWYQQKSSQAPKLLFHYYDKDFNNEADTPDNFQSRRPNTSFCFLDIRSPGLGDTAMYLCATSRVSGELFFGEGSRLTVL.

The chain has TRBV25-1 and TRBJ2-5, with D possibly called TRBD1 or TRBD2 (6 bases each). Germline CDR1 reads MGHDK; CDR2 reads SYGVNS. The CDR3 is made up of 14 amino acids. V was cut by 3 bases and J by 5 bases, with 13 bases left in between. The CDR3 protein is CASSELGGRETQYF. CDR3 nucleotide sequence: TGTGCCAGCAGTGAGCTTGGGGGGCGGGAGACCCAGTACTTC.

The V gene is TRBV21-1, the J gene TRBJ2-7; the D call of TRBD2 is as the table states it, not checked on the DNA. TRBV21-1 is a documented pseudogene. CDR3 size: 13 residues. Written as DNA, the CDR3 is TGTGCCAGCAGCCTAGCGGTTGGCTACGAGCAGTACTTC. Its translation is CASSLAVGYEQYF.